The T cell receptor beta chain described here comes from a study of cytomegalovirus exposure and HLA in healthy donors. Study information: Earlier sequencing of 150 million to 200 million T cells yielded around 120 million unique TCR beta sequences.

About this clone: What it recognizes is unknown.

The CDR3 contains 15 residues. The V and J ends lost 3 bases and 1 base respectively, with 9 bases between them. Germline lookup yields CDR1 ENHRY and CDR2 SYGVKD. Study-wide points: 164 TCR beta chains were listed as cytomegalovirus-associated. Later, an analysis found that common viral pathogens appeared to be linked with several of the most significant clusters.

In the PCR, 60 Vbeta and 13 Jbeta primers were used. Libraries were prepared by immunoSEQ multiplex PCR; TCRdb keeps only in-frame clonotypes and omits some of them. The sample table includes some 140,000 clones. This sequence joins TRBV10-3 and TRBJ2-2, with D perhaps TRBD1 (5 bases). Sequencing input: PBMCs. The TCR comes from a woman aged 55-70 years in good health and CMV-seronegative. This chain's CDR3 is CAISDQGKNTGELFF. The CDR3 DNA reads as TGTGCCATCAGTGATCAGGGAAAGAACACCGGGGAGCTGTTTTTT.